This T cell receptor beta chain was identified during a study of regulatory T cells in long-lasting Graves disease. Whole-study context: With positive TSH receptor antibodies and over 5 years of antithyroid drugs, Graves' disease was considered persistent. Whole-study results and caveats: The sample size was small, and this may have reduced accuracy.

With respect to this clonotype: What it recognizes is unknown.

Through Arm-PCR of CDR3 regions and iRepertoire HTBI primers, TCR beta libraries were built. Via MiXCR, TCRdb re-called the multiplex PCR reads, giving one row per CDR3 protein. The sample consists of about 470,000 distinct CDR3 sequences, more than 20% of them appearing once. In germline, CDR1 is SQVTM, CDR2 ANQGSEA. The V end lost 6 bases, the J end lost 9 bases, and 18 bases lay between the germline ends. This CDR3 has 12 amino acids. As for time point: persistent/refractory GD, antithyroid drugs over 5 years with positive TRAb. PBMCs were the source of the RNA used for TCR sequencing. Staff drew around 10 milliliters of peripheral blood into EDTA tubes.

This specimen was peripheral blood mononuclear cells (PBMCs), taken when the disease was refractory, from a patient treated with antithyroid drugs. The chain recombines TRBV29-1 with TRBJ2-7; D gene unclear. The clonotype was recovered from a female donor with Graves disease. This CDR3 reads CSVKVRATWQYF. CDR3 bases: TGCAGCGTCAAGGTCCGGGCGACATGGCAGTACTTC.